The present entry profiles one T cell receptor (beta chain) with its context. What it binds is unknown. This record comes from a study of cytomegalovirus exposure and HLA in healthy donors. Study-level points and caveats: One later analysis reportedly identified an Asian-associated ancestry cluster that showed fewer N-insertions than the approximately 670-donor mean.

The CDR3 extends over 12 amino acids. V was cut by 2 bases and J by 7 bases, with 7 bases left in between. Germline V CDR1 and CDR2: SGHRS, YFSETQ. PCR involved 60 Vbeta and 13 Jbeta primers. Repertoires were generated with immunoSEQ multiplex PCR, while TCRdb's copy carries only in-frame clones and drops some. This repertoire shows tens of thousands of clones, 70% to 80% found once; its top ten account for 1.4% to 1.5%. Sequenced: PBMCs. The chain uses TRBV5-1 and TRBJ2-1, with unresolved D. The clonotype was recovered from a female donor in good health and CMV-seronegative. The CDR3 DNA reads as TGCGCCAGCAGCTTTACTCTTAATGAGCAGTTCTTC. Its translation: CASSFTLNEQFF.